This TCR beta chain was recovered during a study of blood T cell repertoires in COVID-19. This CDR3 is built from 13 residues. Between the trimmed V and J ends, which lost 3 bases and 0 bases, there was a span of 5 bases. TCRdb keeps only in-frame clones here, not all; method: immunoSEQ multiplex PCR. The sample contains roughly 43,000 clones, about 88% of which appear only once. The chain carries TRBV12-3 or TRBV12-4 and TRBJ1-2; D is undetermined. The sequenced sample consisted of peripheral blood. The TCR sequence derives from a woman in her sixties or seventies in a cohort sampled during active COVID-19. CDR3 in amino acids: CASSFGPNYGYTF. CDR3 bases: TGTGCCAGCAGTTTTGGGCCTAACTATGGCTACACCTTC.